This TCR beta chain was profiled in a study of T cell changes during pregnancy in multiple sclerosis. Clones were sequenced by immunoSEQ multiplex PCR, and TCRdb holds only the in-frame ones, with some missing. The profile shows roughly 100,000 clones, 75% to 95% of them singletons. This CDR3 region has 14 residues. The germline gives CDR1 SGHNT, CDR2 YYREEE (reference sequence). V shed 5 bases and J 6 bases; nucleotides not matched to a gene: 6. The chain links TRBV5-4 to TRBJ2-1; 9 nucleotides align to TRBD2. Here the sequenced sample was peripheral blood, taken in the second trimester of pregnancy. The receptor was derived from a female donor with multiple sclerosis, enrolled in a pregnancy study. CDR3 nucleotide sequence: TGTGCCAGCAGTGGGGCGGGAGGGCTCAATGAGCAGTTCTTC. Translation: CASSGAGGLNEQFF.